Listed below are T cell receptor beta chains from one sample, sequenced in a study of neurological immune-mediated disorders. TCRdb re-analysed the 5' RACE reads in MiXCR, keeping a single row per CDR3 protein. The table has about 55,000 distinct CDR3 sequences, approximately 4.4% seen once. Specimen: PBMCs. The origin of the receptors is a man aged 45 to 65 with multiple sclerosis. Each CDR3 is given with its conserved first and last residue. The order of the fields is V gene, clone size, D gene, J gene, CDR3 protein, CDR3 DNA. D genes are given only for firm matches. Size values are once, few and many counts, or a class for expanded clones, and some rows have none.

TRBV30	few	.	TRBJ2-3	CAWSEGTDTQYF	TGTGCCTGGAGTGAAGGGACCGATACGCAGTATTTT
TRBV12-3/TRBV12-4	many	TRBD2	TRBJ2-7	CASSLSGLAGGEQYF	TGTGCCAGCAGTTTATCGGGTCTAGCGGGGGGCGAGCAGTACTTC
TRBV28	.	.	TRBJ2-3	CASSPGGSGKGIDTQYF	TGTGCCAGCAGCCCTGGGGGGTCGGGAAAGGGGATAGATACGCAGTATTTT
TRBV20-1	many	TRBD2	TRBJ2-1	CSAPPGLAGAQQFF	TGCAGTGCGCCCCCTGGACTAGCGGGAGCCCAACAGTTCTTC
TRBV20-1	many	.	TRBJ2-2	CSARDGGRTTGELFF	TGCAGTGCTAGAGATGGTGGGAGGACCACCGGGGAGCTGTTTTTT
TRBV27	few	TRBD1	TRBJ1-2	CASSLSGGSSYGYTF	TGTGCCAGCAGTTTATCAGGGGGCTCCAGCTATGGCTACACCTTC
TRBV10-3	many	.	TRBJ1-1	CAFRGRDTEAFF	TGTGCCTTCCGGGGGAGGGACACTGAAGCTTTCTTT
TRBV20-1	many	TRBD2	TRBJ2-7	CSASNLRLAGAAYEQYF	TGCAGTGCTAGTAATTTGAGACTAGCGGGGGCCGCCTACGAGCAGTACTTC
TRBV14	many	.	TRBJ1-1	CASSQIWGKKGAEAFF	TGTGCCAGCAGCCAAATCTGGGGAAAGAAGGGAGCTGAAGCTTTCTTT
TRBV28	.	.	TRBJ1-1	CASSYRGTGKEAFF	TGTGCCAGCAGTTATCGGGGAACAGGGAAAGAAGCTTTCTTT
TRBV9	many	TRBD2	TRBJ2-5	CASSVYSGVVETQYF	TGTGCCAGCAGCGTCTATAGCGGGGTAGTAGAGACCCAGTACTTC
TRBV20-1	many	.	TRBJ2-1	CSARDPGGRQFF	TGCAGTGCTAGAGATCCCGGGGGGCGGCAGTTCTTC
TRBV6-6	many	.	TRBJ1-1	CASSYSVRATEAFF	TGTGCCAGCAGTTACTCGGTCAGGGCCACTGAAGCTTTCTTT
TRBV27	many	.	TRBJ1-5	CASSSTENSNQPQHF	TGTGCCAGCAGTTCTACAGAGAATAGCAATCAGCCCCAGCATTTT
TRBV3-1	many	.	TRBJ2-1	CASSQGGGSYNEQFF	TGTGCCAGCAGCCAAGGAGGGGGCTCCTACAATGAGCAGTTCTTC
TRBV9	many	.	TRBJ1-4	CASSVALTGQNEKLFF	TGTGCCAGCAGCGTAGCATTAACTGGACAGAATGAAAAACTGTTTTTT
TRBV5-1	many	.	TRBJ2-2	CASSLGALDTGELFF	TGCGCCAGCAGCTTGGGGGCTTTGGACACCGGGGAGCTGTTTTTT
TRBV28	.	TRBD1	TRBJ2-7	CASSFSTGVGREQYF	TGTGCCAGCAGTTTCTCGACAGGGGTAGGGAGAGAGCAGTACTTC
TRBV9	.	TRBD2	TRBJ2-7	CASSAGLAGGLAYEQYF	TGTGCCAGCAGCGCGGGACTAGCGGGGGGACTAGCCTACGAGCAGTACTTC
TRBV12-3/TRBV12-4	many	TRBD2	TRBJ2-7	CASKAGLAYEQYF	TGTGCCAGTAAAGCGGGACTAGCCTACGAGCAGTACTTC
TRBV5-8	few	TRBD2	TRBJ2-7	CASSSLAGALYEQYF	TGTGCCAGCAGCTCCTTAGCGGGAGCGCTCTACGAGCAGTACTTC
TRBV10-3	many	.	TRBJ2-3	CAISARATTDTQYF	TGTGCCATCAGCGCGAGGGCGACCACAGATACGCAGTATTTT
TRBV24-1	many	.	TRBJ2-3	CATSDVRTDTQYF	TGTGCCACCAGTGACGTTAGAACAGATACGCAGTATTTT
TRBV12-3/TRBV12-4	many	.	TRBJ1-5	CASSLNGDSNQPQHF	TGTGCCAGCAGTTTAAACGGAGATAGCAATCAGCCCCAGCATTTT
TRBV4-1	few	.	TRBJ2-7	CASSEVGVSYEQYF	TGCGCCAGCAGCGAAGTCGGTGTCTCCTACGAGCAGTACTTC
TRBV5-1	many	.	TRBJ1-2	CASSSALGSNYGYTF	TGCGCCAGCAGCTCAGCGTTGGGCAGCAACTATGGCTACACCTTC
TRBV20-1	many	.	TRBJ1-3	CSASLTEPGNTIYF	TGCAGTGCGAGCCTGACCGAACCTGGAAACACCATATATTTT
TRBV9	many	.	TRBJ2-3	CASSPTPQGSDTQYF	TGTGCCAGCAGCCCAACCCCCCAGGGCTCAGATACGCAGTATTTT
TRBV7-9	many	TRBD1	TRBJ1-6	CASSHSGTGTYNSPLHF	TGTGCCAGCAGCCATTCCGGGACAGGGACCTATAATTCACCCCTCCACTTT
TRBV24-1	.	TRBD1	TRBJ1-2	CATSDPTGDGGYTF	TGTGCCACCAGTGACCCCACAGGGGACGGTGGCTACACCTTC
TRBV29-1	many	.	TRBJ2-5	CSAEERRETQYF	TGCAGCGCCGAGGAGAGAAGAGAGACCCAGTACTTC
TRBV5-1	.	.	TRBJ2-5	CASSLVVEGAVTQYF	TGCGCCAGCAGCTTGGTAGTAGAGGGCGCAGTGACCCAGTACTTC
TRBV28	many	TRBD1	TRBJ1-4	CASSLRSQGGDEKLFF	TGTGCCAGCAGTTTAAGGTCGCAGGGGGGGGACGAAAAACTGTTTTTT
TRBV11-2	many	.	TRBJ2-7	CASSFNRVSEQYF	TGTGCCAGCAGCTTTAACAGGGTGTCCGAGCAGTACTTC
TRBV5-1	many	.	TRBJ2-1	CASSFPTYNEQFF	TGCGCCAGCAGCTTCCCCACCTACAATGAGCAGTTCTTC
TRBV7-6	many	.	TRBJ2-1	CASSLGGEEQFF	TGTGCCAGCAGCCTAGGGGGGGAAGAGCAGTTCTTC
TRBV10-3	few	.	TRBJ2-5	CAISQGLSQETQYF	TGTGCCATCAGTCAGGGGCTTTCCCAAGAGACCCAGTACTTC
TRBV20-1	many	.	TRBJ2-1	CSAKGNNEQFF	TGCAGTGCGAAGGGAAACAATGAGCAGTTCTTC
TRBV3-1	many	.	TRBJ2-7	CASSQDYEQYF	TGTGCCAGCAGCCAAGACTACGAGCAGTACTTC
TRBV10-3	many	TRBD2	TRBJ2-3	CAITPGGASDTQYF	TGTGCCATCACTCCGGGGGGAGCGTCTGATACGCAGTATTTT
TRBV5-1	.	TRBD2	TRBJ2-7	CASSPGAGKGNEQYF	TGCGCCAGCAGCCCGGGAGCGGGAAAGGGCAACGAGCAGTACTTC
TRBV14	few	.	TRBJ2-7	CASSQTGGAYEQYF	TGTGCCAGCAGCCAAACAGGGGGGGCCTACGAGCAGTACTTC
TRBV29-1	many	.	TRBJ2-3	CSVEDLADTQYF	TGCAGCGTTGAAGATCTAGCAGATACGCAGTATTTT
TRBV10-3	many	TRBD2	TRBJ2-7	CAISETSASGRSYEQYF	TGTGCCATCAGTGAGACGAGTGCTAGCGGGAGGAGTTACGAGCAGTACTTC